The clone carrying this TCR beta chain was counted many times. V was trimmed by 0 bases and J by 4 bases, leaving 19 bases between them. The CDR3 contains 18 residues. In germline, CDR1 is LNHNV, CDR2 YYDKDF (reference sequence). The sample is drawn from a study of quantifying T cell responses using KT2 cells. Study background: TCR alpha and beta constant-region primers primed reverse transcription of RNA.

A single-stranded UMI oligo with SP2 sequence was ligated to cDNA 3' ends. First-round PCR used 4 cycles and beta primers RC1.1 and RC1.2 covering TRBC1 and TRBC2. Via MiXCR, TCRdb re-called the UMI-ligation and nested PCR reads, giving one row per CDR3 protein. This sample has fewer than 50,000 distinct CDR3 sequences, with roughly 12% found just once. The sequenced material came from PBMCs spiked with cells of the T cell clone KT2. The V call is TRBV15, the J call TRBJ2-1, with a possible D match to TRBD1 (6 bases). This sequence originates from a human donor. CDR3 in amino acids: CATSRDTRDRWAYNEQFF. The CDR3 DNA reads as TGTGCCACCAGCAGAGATACTCGAGACAGGTGGGCTTACAATGAGCAGTTCTTC.